The clone carrying this TCR beta chain was counted a few times. The treatment was: some 20 received Ad26.COV2.S at low or high dose, single or two shots; 5 received placebo; per-sample allocation not given. Repertoires come from day 63 after the first vaccine or placebo injection. This specimen belongs to a study of Ad26.COV2.S vaccination and SARS-CoV-2 variants. TCRdb's table, derived via immunoSEQ multiplex PCR, lists solely in-frame clones and lacks some. In the table there are approximately 410,000 clones, around 87% of which are singletons. Trimming pared 1 base from V and 1 base from J, leaving 18 bases between. Germline CDR1 SGDLS, CDR2 YYNGEE. The CDR3 loop spans 19 amino acids.

The sample in question was peripheral blood, obtained in a trial of Ad26.COV2.S vaccine versus placebo. The rearrangement links TRBV9 to TRBJ2-6; the D gene could be TRBD1 or TRBD2 (5 bases each). This clonotype originated in a person aged 18-60 years who received the Ad26.COV2.S COVID-19 vaccine or a placebo. This CDR3 reads CASSVKPWDHQSGANVLTF. In DNA, the CDR3 is TGTGCCAGCAGCGTAAAGCCCTGGGACCATCAATCTGGGGCCAACGTCCTGACTTTC.